This paragraph covers one T cell receptor (beta chain) sequence. This record belongs to a study of blood T cells in healthy people across ages. Primed by a sample-barcoded 5' primer and a J-beta primer mix, a second PCR proceeded for roughly 7 to 12 cycles. TCRdb ran MiXCR on the 5' RACE reads and lists one entry per CDR3 protein. In the table there are 900,000 to 950,000 distinct CDR3 sequences, about 28% of which are singletons. This CDR3 is built from 17 residues. The ends were cut back, 6 bases at V and 5 bases at J, with 25 bases in the middle. CDR1 and CDR2 (germline): MDHEN, SYDVKM. These data are also associated with another study on T cells of mothers and their children.

Sequencing was carried out using blood. This receptor was obtained from a middle-aged woman in good health. The chain is built from TRBV28 and TRBJ1-2; D remains unclear. CDR3 protein: CASSRVVKGGGGYGYTF. In DNA, the CDR3 is TGTGCCAGCAGCCGAGTCGTGAAGGGTGGAGGAGGGTATGGCTACACCTTC.